This TCR beta chain was identified during a study of CD8 T cells in ankylosing spondylitis. Quantitative 5'-RACE with molecular barcodes produced the TCR beta libraries. MiXCR, run by TCRdb on the 5' RACE reads, gives a single entry per CDR3 protein. The table has about 36,000 distinct CDR3 sequences, 9.5% to 11% seen once. Germline V gene sequence: CDR1 DFQATT, CDR2 SNEGSKA (reference sequence). The CDR3 has 15 amino acids. The J segment lost 2 bases and the V segment lost 1 base, leaving 8 bases of the junction unmatched. This clonotype showed up just a few times. The rearrangement joins TRBV20-1 to TRBJ2-7; TRBD2 matches at 7 bases. The sequenced material came from synovial fluid, either unsorted or a sorted T cell fraction (not recorded which). The receptor's source is a male donor with ankylosing spondylitis. CDR3: CSARARLAETYEQYF. In nucleotides, the CDR3 is TGCAGTGCTAGAGCTCGGCTAGCGGAGACCTACGAGCAGTACTTC.